A selection of T cell receptor beta chains follows, all from one sample in a study of cytomegalovirus exposure and HLA in healthy donors. Sequencing used immunoSEQ multiplex PCR; TCRdb keeps in-frame clones, though not all of them. Of 70,000 to 85,000 clones detected, about 95% appear once; the ten largest clones hold 1.5% to 2%. Sequenced sample: PBMCs. The receptors originated from a woman aged 18 to 35 in good health and CMV-seropositive. Both conserved end residues are part of each CDR3. The D gene is left open where the match is weak. Clone size is stated in some rows and not others, as once, few, many or a class when expanded.

V	D	J	size	DNA	CDR3
TRBV18	NA	TRBJ2-2	NA	TGTGCCAGCTCACCCCGCACTAACACCGGGGAGCTGTTTTTT	CASSPRTNTGELFF
TRBV6-5	TRBD2	TRBJ2-3	NA	TGTGCCAGCAGTTACTCACTAGCGCGGATAGATACGCAGTATTTT	CASSYSLARIDTQYF
TRBV4-1	NA	TRBJ1-2	NA	TGCGCCAGCAGCCACTCTGTTTTATTGACAGTACGTGATGGCTACACCTTC	CASSHSVLLTVRDGYTF
TRBV5-8	NA	TRBJ1-1	NA	TGTGCCAGCAGCCCTGCCACAGGGTGGGTTATGAACACTGAAGCTTTCTTT	CASSPATGWVMNTEAFF
TRBV30	TRBD2	TRBJ2-2	NA	TGTGCCTGGAGTGTACGGGGGGGGGCGAGCACCGGGGAGCTGTTTTTT	CAWSVRGGASTGELFF
TRBV29-1	NA	TRBJ1-1	NA	TGCAGCGTTGGAGGGGGGGGAATGGAAGCTTTCTTT	CSVGGGGMEAFF
TRBV7-8	TRBD1	TRBJ2-1	NA	TGTGCCAGCAGCCCGCCGACAGGGGGCCCCCACAATGAGCAGTTCTTC	CASSPPTGGPHNEQFF
TRBV25-1	NA	TRBJ1-1	NA	TGTGCCAGCAGTGAAGGGCAGGGGAACACTGAAGCTTTCTTT	CASSEGQGNTEAFF
TRBV2	NA	TRBJ1-2	NA	TGTGCCAGCAGTGAGGCAGGAGGGAACTATGGCTACACCTTC	CASSEAGGNYGYTF
TRBV27	TRBD2	TRBJ2-7	NA	TGTGCCAGCAGTCCCGCGGGACTAGCGGGCTCCTACGAGCAGTACTTC	CASSPAGLAGSYEQYF
TRBV5-1	TRBD2	TRBJ2-1	NA	TGCGCCAGCAGCCCCTTGGCGGGAGGAGGGGCTGAGCAGTTCTTC	CASSPLAGGGAEQFF
TRBV15	NA	TRBJ2-7	NA	TGTGCCACCAGCAGAGTTTACGGGTCATACGAGCAGTACTTC	CATSRVYGSYEQYF
TRBV11-2	NA	TRBJ2-7	NA	TGTGCCAGCAGCTTAGAAGGGGCTGGCAGACACTCCTACGAGCAGTACTTC	CASSLEGAGRHSYEQYF
TRBV19	NA	TRBJ2-7	few	TGTGCCAGTAGTACCTGGGGTCGGGGGACCGTCTCCTACGAGCAGTACTTC	CASSTWGRGTVSYEQYF
TRBV9	TRBD1	TRBJ2-7	NA	TGTGCCAGCTCGGACAGGGGATACGAGCAGTACTTC	CASSDRGYEQYF
TRBV11-2	TRBD2	TRBJ2-1	NA	TGTGCCAGCAGCCGGACCGGGACTAGCGGTTACTACAATGAGCAGTTCTTC	CASSRTGTSGYYNEQFF
TRBV5-6	NA	TRBJ1-2	NA	TGTGCCAGCAGCTTCCAGGGGACCTATGGCTACACCTTC	CASSFQGTYGYTF
TRBV7-8	TRBD2	TRBJ2-1	NA	TGTGCCAGCAGCGAAAGGGGCGGGAGGGCCTACAATGAGCAGTTCTTC	CASSERGGRAYNEQFF
TRBV2	NA	TRBJ2-6	NA	TGTGCCAGCAGTGCTGTCCCTGGGGCCAACGTCCTGACTTTC	CASSAVPGANVLTF
TRBV2	TRBD1	TRBJ2-2	NA	TGTGCCAGCAGAGAGACAGGGACCGGGGAGCTGTTTTTT	CASRETGTGELFF
TRBV27	NA	TRBJ2-7	once	TGTGCCAGCAGTTTAGTGGGCAGGGCCGAGCAGTACTTC	CASSLVGRAEQYF
TRBV19	TRBD1	TRBJ2-5	few	TGTGCCAGTAGTACGACAGGGCCCATCTCGGAGACCCAGTACTTC	CASSTTGPISETQYF
TRBV4-3	NA	TRBJ1-1	NA	TGCGCCAGCAGCCATCTACTAGACTCGAACACTGAAGCTTTCTTT	CASSHLLDSNTEAFF
TRBV6-1	NA	TRBJ1-2	NA	TGTGCCAGCAGTGAAGCGCAACGGCCGAGGCTCTATGGCTACACCTTC	CASSEAQRPRLYGYTF
TRBV15	NA	TRBJ2-1	NA	TGTGCCACCAGCAGAGATGGCTGGCGGGCGGGTTTCTCCTACAATGAGCAGTTCTTC	CATSRDGWRAGFSYNEQFF
TRBV5-6	NA	TRBJ1-2	NA	TGTGCCAGCAGCACCTTAACAGGGTATATTGGCTACACCTTC	CASSTLTGYIGYTF
TRBV27	TRBD1	TRBJ2-7	NA	TGTGCCAGCAGTTTAGGGGGGACAGGGGCCTACGAGCAGTACTTC	CASSLGGTGAYEQYF
TRBV19	TRBD1	TRBJ1-1	NA	TGTGCCAGTAGTATGGGACAGGGTAAAGATATCGCTGAAGCTTTCTTT	CASSMGQGKDIAEAFF
TRBV6-6	TRBD1	TRBJ2-7	NA	TGTGCCAGCAGTTACGTGCAGGGGGCTGCCGAGCAGTACTTC	CASSYVQGAAEQYF
TRBV30	TRBD1	TRBJ1-1	NA	TGTGCCTGGAGTGACAGGGGCGCGAGGCTGGGGACTGAAGCTTTCTTT	CAWSDRGARLGTEAFF
TRBV4-3	TRBD2	TRBJ2-1	once	TGCGCCAGCAGCCAAGATATTAGCGGGGGGCCTGGTGAGCAGTTCTTC	CASSQDISGGPGEQFF
TRBV5-1	NA	TRBJ1-1	NA	TGCGCCAGCAGCTTATCCGGCCTCGGGTGGACTGAAGCTTTCTTT	CASSLSGLGWTEAFF
TRBV5-1	TRBD2	TRBJ2-3	NA	TGCGCCAGCAGCTCCTTTAGCGGGAGCACAGATACGCAGTATTTT	CASSSFSGSTDTQYF
TRBV10-2	NA	TRBJ1-2	NA	TGCGCCAGCAGTCCCCGCAGATCCTCCTATGGCTACACCTTC	CASSPRRSSYGYTF
TRBV7-8	TRBD2	TRBJ2-5	NA	TGTGCCAGCAGGTCGGGGGGTTTGGAGACCCAGTACTTC	CASRSGGLETQYF
TRBV5-5	TRBD1	TRBJ2-7	once	TGTGCCAGCAGCTTGGGGACAGGGGGCTACGAGCAGTACTTC	CASSLGTGGYEQYF
TRBV4-2	NA	TRBJ1-4	NA	TGTGCCAGCAGCCAAGATTTGGGGGACTTACTGTTTTTT	CASSQDLGDLLFF
TRBV7-2	NA	TRBJ2-7	NA	TGTGCCAGCAGCTTAGGTACGGGGTCCCACGAGCAGTACTTC	CASSLGTGSHEQYF
TRBV4-3	NA	TRBJ2-7	NA	TGCGCCAGCAGCCAAGATGGGGACACCCAGACCTCCGAGCAGTACTTC	CASSQDGDTQTSEQYF
TRBV11-1	TRBD2	TRBJ2-1	NA	TGTGCCAGCAGCGTAGGGACTAGCGGGAGGAATGAGCAGTTCTTC	CASSVGTSGRNEQFF
TRBV7-2	TRBD1	TRBJ1-1	once	TGTGCCAGCAGCTTCAGGGTCGGACAGGAGGGCGCTGAAGCTTTCTTT	CASSFRVGQEGAEAFF
TRBV6-4	NA	TRBJ1-1	NA	TGTGCCACGTCATTCGAGGCGAACACTGAAGCTTTCTTT	CATSFEANTEAFF
TRBV27	NA	TRBJ1-4	once	TGTGCCAGCAGTCCGGGAGATTATGAAAAACTGTTTTTT	CASSPGDYEKLFF
TRBV2	NA	TRBJ2-5	NA	TGTGCCAGCAGTGCTGGCTTGTCGGGAGAGACCCAGTACTTC	CASSAGLSGETQYF
TRBV30	NA	TRBJ2-7	once	TGTGCCTATGCCGGGGGACCGAACCACGAGCAGTACTTC	CAYAGGPNHEQYF
TRBV2	NA	TRBJ2-5	NA	TGTGCCAGCAGTGCGGGGGATGGAGAGACCCAGTACTTC	CASSAGDGETQYF
TRBV11-3	NA	TRBJ2-3	NA	TGTGCCAGCAGCTTAGGAGGGACTCGCACAGATACGCAGTATTTT	CASSLGGTRTDTQYF
TRBV7-9	NA	TRBJ2-7	once	TGTGCCAGCAGCCCCAGTGGCCACGAGCAGTACTTC	CASSPSGHEQYF
TRBV20-1	NA	TRBJ2-5	NA	TGCAGTGCTAGAGAGCAGGAGACCCAGTACTTC	CSAREQETQYF
TRBV29-1	TRBD1	TRBJ1-2	NA	TGCAGCGTCGTCCGGGACAGGGGGCAAGTGGCTGGCTACACCTTC	CSVVRDRGQVAGYTF
TRBV30	NA	TRBJ2-7	NA	TGTGCCTGGAGTGTACAGGGAGTCGAGCAGTACTTC	CAWSVQGVEQYF
TRBV7-2	NA	TRBJ1-1	NA	TGTGCCAGCAGCAGAAGAGGGGGGGGCACTGAAGCTTTCTTT	CASSRRGGGTEAFF
TRBV27	NA	TRBJ1-2	NA	TGTGCCAGCACCTCTCCTTCCAGGGAGGGGACCTATGGCTACACCTTC	CASTSPSREGTYGYTF
TRBV6-5	NA	TRBJ2-1	NA	TGTGCCAGCAGTTACTCAGCAACGGGTTTCAATGAGCAGTTCTTC	CASSYSATGFNEQFF
TRBV9	TRBD1	TRBJ2-7	once	TGTGCCAGCAGTCTCAGCCCCGGGACAGCCTCCTACGAGCAGTACTTC	CASSLSPGTASYEQYF
TRBV10-1	TRBD2	TRBJ2-5	NA	TGCGCCAGCAGCCCCGGACTAGCGGGATTAGGAGAGACCCAGTACTTC	CASSPGLAGLGETQYF
TRBV4-1	NA	TRBJ2-5	NA	TGCGCCAGCAGCCAAGATCTTACACGGGGTCAGACCCAGTACTTC	CASSQDLTRGQTQYF
TRBV18	NA	TRBJ1-2	NA	TGTGCCAGCTCACCACCGGAGGGGACCTATGGCTACACCTTC	CASSPPEGTYGYTF
TRBV2	TRBD2	TRBJ2-3	NA	TGTGCCAGCTGCCGGGAAACAGCGGGGGCCGGCACAGATACGCAGTATTTT	CASCRETAGAGTDTQYF
TRBV27	TRBD1	TRBJ1-2	NA	TGTGCCAGCAGTTTATTAGGGCAGGGGGATAACTATGGCTACACCTTC	CASSLLGQGDNYGYTF